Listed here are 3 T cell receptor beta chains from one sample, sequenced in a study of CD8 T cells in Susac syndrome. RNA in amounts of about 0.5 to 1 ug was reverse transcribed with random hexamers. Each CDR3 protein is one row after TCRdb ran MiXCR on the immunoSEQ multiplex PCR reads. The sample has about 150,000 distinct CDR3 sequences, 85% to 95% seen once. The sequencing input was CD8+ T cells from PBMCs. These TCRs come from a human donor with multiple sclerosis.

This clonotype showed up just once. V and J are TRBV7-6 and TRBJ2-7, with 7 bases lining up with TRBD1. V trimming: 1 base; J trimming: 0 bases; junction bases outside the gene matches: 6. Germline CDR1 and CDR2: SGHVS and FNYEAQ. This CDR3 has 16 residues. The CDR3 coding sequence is TGTGCCAGCAGCTTAGGGGCGACAGGGAGCTCCTACGAGCAGTACTTC. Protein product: CASSLGATGSSYEQYF.

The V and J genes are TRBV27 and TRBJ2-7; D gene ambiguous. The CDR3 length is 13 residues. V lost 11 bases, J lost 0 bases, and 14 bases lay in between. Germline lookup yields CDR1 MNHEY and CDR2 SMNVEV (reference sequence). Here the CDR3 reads CASGPASSYEQYF. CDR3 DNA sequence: TGTGCCTCCGGGCCTGCTAGCTCCTACGAGCAGTACTTC.

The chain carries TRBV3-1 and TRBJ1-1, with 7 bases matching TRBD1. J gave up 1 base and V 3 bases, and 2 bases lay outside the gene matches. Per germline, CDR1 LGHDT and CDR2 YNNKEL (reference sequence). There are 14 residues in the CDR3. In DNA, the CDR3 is TGTGCCAGCAGCCAGGGACAGAGGAACACTGAAGCTTTCTTT. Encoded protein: CASSQGQRNTEAFF.